Detailed here is one TCR beta chain. The data were obtained in a study of blood T cell repertoires in COVID-19. Study background: Sites across the United States, Italy and Spain contributed samples from acute and convalescent COVID-19.

Sequencing was performed with immunoSEQ multiplex PCR; in TCRdb, only in-frame clones are kept and a portion is missing. This sample has some 270,000 clones; approximately 90% occur once, and the top ten carry around 0.8%. CDR3 length equals 14 residues. V trimming: 8 bases; J trimming: 6 bases; junction bases outside the gene matches: 8. CDR1 is WSHSY and CDR2 is SAAADI in the germline V gene. The V gene is TRBV10-2, the J gene TRBJ2-3, with TRBD2 matching 10 bases. The source is a man aged 30-40 years with acute or convalescent COVID-19. The sequencing sample was made of peripheral blood. The CDR3 sequence: CASGAGTSVDTQYF. In DNA, the CDR3 is TGCGCCAGCGGGGCGGGGACTAGCGTGGATACGCAGTATTTT.